The next 26 T cell receptor beta chains were all read from a single sample in a study of CD8 T cells in ankylosing spondylitis. Study outcomes and limitations: Typical of ankylosing spondylitis blood, it appeared, was a TCR beta motif of seven to nine highly homologous variants.

The antigens of these receptors remain unknown. TCRdb re-called the 5' RACE reads through MiXCR, storing one row per CDR3 protein. This table has over 600,000 distinct CDR3 sequences, under 20% appearing once. Material: blood, either unsorted or a sorted T cell fraction (not recorded which). These receptors all stem from a male donor with ankylosing spondylitis.

The chain uses TRBV28 and TRBJ2-1, with D hard to call. CDR3 size: 15 residues. Between the trimmed V and J ends, which lost 1 base and 4 bases, there was a span of 11 bases. The V gene's germline CDR1 is MDHEN and CDR2 SYDVKM. As DNA, the CDR3 is TGTGCCAGCAGTTTATCCGGGTTTTTTTACAATGAGCAGTTCTTC. It encodes CASSLSGFFYNEQFF.

To note about this clonotype: A much more abundant neighbour one base away suggests this may be a read error. The genes are TRBV28 and TRBJ2-2; 8 bases fit TRBD1. From germline, CDR1 is MDHEN and CDR2 SYDVKM. V lost 4 bases, J lost 3 bases, and 4 bases stayed unmatched. CDR3 length: 15 amino acids. Here the CDR3 reads CASSSRTGYTGELFF. CDR3 bases: TGTGCCAGCAGTTCCCGGACAGGGTACACCGGGGAGCTGTTTTTT.

This clonotype was recorded a few times. This rearrangement joins TRBV29-1 to TRBJ2-7, with unresolved D. The V end was cut by 4 bases, the J end by 2 bases, with 12 bases between. This CDR3 is 13 amino acids long. CDR1 is SQVTM and CDR2 is ANQGSEA in the germline V gene. The CDR3, as DNA: TGCAGCGTTGCGGGCGGAAAAGCCTACGAGCAGTACTTC. Amino acid sequence: CSVAGGKAYEQYF.

The V call is TRBV5-1, the J call TRBJ2-1; D may be TRBD1 (6 bases). Per the germline V gene, CDR1 is SGHRS and CDR2 is YFSETQ. Trimming pared 3 bases from V and 3 bases from J, leaving 10 bases between. The CDR3 is 14 amino acids. The CDR3 loop reads CASSSGDNYNEQFF. The DNA for the CDR3 is TGCGCCAGCAGCTCCGGGGACAACTACAATGAGCAGTTCTTC.

The chain carries TRBV5-1 and TRBJ2-3; D is ambiguous. The V and J ends lost 3 bases and 2 bases respectively, with 7 bases between them. There are 13 residues in the CDR3. Germline V lookup: CDR1 SGHRS, CDR2 YFSETQ. CDR3 nucleotide sequence: TGCGCCAGCAGCTACACGGTCACAGATACGCAGTATTTT. It translates to CASSYTVTDTQYF.

The rearrangement links TRBV7-2 to TRBJ2-1, with 7 bases fitting TRBD2. After removal of 5 bases from V and 7 bases from J, the junction contained 5 bases not matched to a gene. Per germline, CDR1 SGHTA and CDR2 FQGNSA. The CDR3 is 13 residues long. This CDR3 is CASSGLADNEQFF. The CDR3 DNA follows: TGTGCCAGCAGCGGGCTAGCGGATAATGAGCAGTTCTTC.

As DNA, the CDR3 is TGTGCCAGCAGTGACGGGGAGTCTGAAGCTTTCTTT. Amino acids: CASSDGESEAFF. V usage is TRBV6-4 and J usage is TRBJ1-1; D not certain. From germline, CDR1 is MRHNA and CDR2 SNTAGT. The ends were cut back, 2 bases at V and 6 bases at J, with 7 bases in the middle. This CDR3 has 12 residues.

DNA of the CDR3: TGTGCCATCCAGGGTCCGGAGGATGAGCAGTTCTTC. Encoded protein: CAIQGPEDEQFF. V gene TRBV10-3 combines with J gene TRBJ2-1; TRBD1 or TRBD2 may be the D gene (5 bases each). CDR3 length: 12 residues. Germline CDR1 ENHRY, CDR2 SYGVKD. V lost 8 bases and J 8 bases, leaving 13 bases between the germline ends.

This clonotype was seen a handful of times. The chain carries TRBV7-8 and TRBJ2-1; D is unresolved. The V end lost 2 bases, the J end lost 0 bases, and 17 bases lay between the germline ends. CDR3 length equals 18 residues. CDR1 is SGHVS, CDR2 FQNEAQ, per germline. CDR3 DNA sequence: TGTGCCAGCAGCTTAAGAGGAGACGGGCCGAGCTCCTACAATGAGCAGTTCTTC. Its protein is CASSLRGDGPSSYNEQFF.

This clonotype was observed a handful of times. V is TRBV10-3 and J is TRBJ1-2; no clear D. Germline lookup yields CDR1 ENHRY and CDR2 SYGVKD. V shed 2 bases and J shed 6 bases, with 10 bases lying between them. This CDR3 contains 13 residues. As DNA, the CDR3 is TGTGCCATCAGTGAGAGACAATTGGATGGCTACACCTTC. Protein product: CAISERQLDGYTF.

This clonotype was recorded at least ten times. The rearrangement uses TRBV20-1 and TRBJ1-2, with 7 bases fitting TRBD1. Germline V gene sequence: CDR1 DFQATT, CDR2 SNEGSKA (reference sequence). This CDR3 has 12 amino acids. With 6 bases clipped from V and 1 base from J, the junction kept 2 bases outside the gene matches. The chain's CDR3 is CSAWDSNYGYTF. In DNA, the CDR3 is TGCAGTGCATGGGACAGTAACTATGGCTACACCTTC.

There are many counts of this clonotype. In DNA form, the CDR3 reads TGCGCCAGCAGCTTGGAGGTCCAGGGGGCGAGGGGCAGGAGCAATCAGCCCCAGCATTTT. This translates into CASSLEVQGARGRSNQPQHF. The chain carries TRBV5-1 and TRBJ1-5, with 8 bases identical to TRBD1. This CDR3 region has 20 residues. CDR1 SGHRS and CDR2 YFSETQ come from the germline V gene. V shed 0 bases, J shed 1 base, and the junction held 15 bases outside the gene matches.

V usage is TRBV7-8 and J usage is TRBJ2-7; 7 nucleotides agree with TRBD1. With V trimmed by 1 base and J by 7 bases, 7 bases remained unmatched. The CDR3 consists of 14 residues. Germline loops: CDR1 SGHVS, CDR2 FQNEAQ. The CDR3 reads CASSLVRGPSEQYF. CDR3 in DNA: TGTGCCAGCAGCTTAGTGAGGGGGCCGAGTGAGCAGTACTTC.

This clonotype was seen a few times. The gene calls are TRBV9 and TRBJ1-1; no reliable D call. Germline V gene lookup returns CDR1 SGDLS and CDR2 YYNGEE. The CDR3 has 12 residues. V lost 0 bases and J 3 bases, leaving 3 bases between the germline ends. CDR3 sequence reads: CASSVEDTEAFF. Written as DNA, the CDR3 is TGTGCCAGCAGCGTAGAAGACACTGAAGCTTTCTTT.

This clonotype was seen a handful of times. V gene TRBV7-9 combines with J gene TRBJ1-3, with D hard to call. This CDR3 contains 16 residues. V was shortened by 5 bases and J by 0 bases, with 14 bases between the two germline ends. Germline V CDR1 and CDR2: SEHNR, FQNEAQ (reference sequence). CDR3 in DNA: TGTGCCAGCAGCCGGATCGAGCAGGACTCTGGAAACACCATATATTTT. Translation: CASSRIEQDSGNTIYF.

CDR3 coding DNA: TGCAGTGCTAGAGAAAGAGGGGGCGGATACGAGCAGTACTTC. Amino acids: CSARERGGGYEQYF. V is TRBV20-1 and J is TRBJ2-7; 7 bases line up with TRBD1. Germline V gives CDR1 DFQATT, CDR2 SNEGSKA (reference sequence). The CDR3 length is 14 residues. Trimming cost V 0 bases and J 4 bases; bases outside gene matches: 6.

The rearrangement links TRBV2 to TRBJ1-4; possible D gene TRBD1, 5 bases. This CDR3 region has 15 residues. V shed 6 bases and J shed 0 bases, with 11 bases lying between them. Germline CDR1 and CDR2: SNHLY and FYNNEI. The CDR3 reads CASSDRRSTNEKLFF. CDR3 bases: TGTGCCAGCAGCGACAGAAGGTCAACTAATGAAAAACTGTTTTTT.

The V gene is TRBV29-1, the J gene TRBJ1-2; no clear D gene. V lost 2 bases and J 1 base, leaving 5 bases between the germline ends. This CDR3 region has 12 residues. Germline V gene lookup returns CDR1 SQVTM and CDR2 ANQGSEA. The CDR3 loop reads CSVEKLNYGYTF. CDR3 DNA: TGCAGCGTTGAAAAGCTTAACTATGGCTACACCTTC. Together with reference TRBV29-1 and TRBJ1-2, the CDR3 gives the full variable domain: SAVISQKPSRDICQRGTSLTIQCQVDSQVTMMFWYRQQPGQSLTLIATANQGSEATYESGFVIDKFPISRPNLTFSTLTVSNMSPEDSSIYLCSVEKLNYGYTFGSGTRLTVV.

In this sample, this clonotype turned up many times. V and J are TRBV7-2 and TRBJ1-6; D call uncertain. The ends were cut back, 2 bases at V and 14 bases at J, with 10 bases in the middle. Germline values: CDR1 SGHTA, CDR2 FQGNSA. The CDR3 runs to 12 residues. The DNA of the CDR3 is TGTGCCAGCAGCTTATACGGTTCGGCCCTCCACTTT. As protein: CASSLYGSALHF.

This clonotype was counted only a few times. The chain is built from TRBV20-1 and TRBJ2-1; D remains unclear. CDR1 is DFQATT, CDR2 SNEGSKA, per germline (reference sequence). The V and J ends lost 4 bases and 4 bases respectively, with 5 bases between them. The CDR3 length is 11 residues. CDR3 loop: CSAIRYNEQFF. DNA of the CDR3: TGCAGTGCTATTCGTTACAATGAGCAGTTCTTC.

This clonotype was seen a few times. The rearrangement links TRBV6-5 to TRBJ2-7; possible D gene TRBD1, 6 bases. Trimming took 6 bases from V and 2 from J, leaving 14 bases between them. From germline, CDR1 is MNHEY and CDR2 SVGAGI. The CDR3 consists of 14 residues. CDR3 residues: CASRYRESAYEQYF. CDR3 coding DNA: TGTGCCAGCAGGTACAGGGAATCGGCCTACGAGCAGTACTTC.

The chain uses TRBV20-1 and TRBJ2-1; 7 positions match TRBD1. Trimming at V came to 6 bases and at J to 3 bases, leaving 8 bases not matched to a gene. The CDR3 loop spans 14 amino acids. Germline CDR1 reads DFQATT; CDR2 reads SNEGSKA (reference sequence). The CDR3 DNA reads TGCAGTGCGACCGGGACAGAAGACTACAATGAGCAGTTCTTC. This gives the protein CSATGTEDYNEQFF.

J is TRBJ2-4 and V is TRBV5-6; 10 bases agree with TRBD2. CDR3 size: 15 residues. The junction had 5 bases not matched to a gene; V was cut back by 2 bases and J by 6 bases. Germline CDR1 is SGHDT and CDR2 is YYEEEE. For the CDR3, the DNA is TGTGCCAGCAGCTTAGACCGGACTAGCGGAAACATTCAGTACTTC. It is translated as CASSLDRTSGNIQYF.

This chain joins TRBV29-1 and TRBJ1-1; 9 bases align to TRBD1. The CDR3 loop spans 16 amino acids. J gave up 0 bases and V 0 bases, and 5 bases lay outside the gene matches. CDR1 is SQVTM and CDR2 is ANQGSEA in the germline V gene. Written as DNA, the CDR3 is TGCAGCGTTGAAGATCGAGGGACAGGGTTGAACACTGAAGCTTTCTTT. Amino acid sequence: CSVEDRGTGLNTEAFF.

Written as DNA, the CDR3 is TGTGCCAGCTCACCAGCCCCAGCGTCCGAGCAGTACTTC. It specifies CASSPAPASEQYF. The rearrangement links TRBV18 to TRBJ2-7; D remains unclear. Trimming shortened V by 2 bases and J by 6 bases, and 11 bases separated the two germline ends. The CDR3 runs to 13 residues. Germline assignment: CDR1 KGHSH and CDR2 LQKENI.

This clonotype was found a few times. V gene TRBV29-1 combines with J gene TRBJ2-1; D tentatively reads TRBD1 or TRBD2 (5 bases each). The germline V gene encodes CDR1 SQVTM and CDR2 ANQGSEA. V lost 6 bases to trimming and J lost 9 bases, with 12 bases between them. The CDR3 length is 11 residues. DNA of the CDR3: TGCAGCGTCGCGAAGGGGACTGAGCAGTTCTTC. Amino acids: CSVAKGTEQFF.